Shown below are 2 T cell receptor beta chains from a single sample sequenced in a study of blood T cell repertoires in COVID-19. Generated by immunoSEQ multiplex PCR, the TCRdb table keeps only in-frame clones and is missing some. The sample records 150,000 to 200,000 clones, about 81% being singletons. The sequencing sample was made of peripheral blood. The receptor set was obtained from a human donor in a cohort sampled during active COVID-19.

This chain joins TRBV6-5 and TRBJ2-1; 8 bases align to TRBD1. Germline CDR1 and CDR2: MNHEY and SVGAGI. The CDR3 contains 16 residues. The V gene end was trimmed by 0 bases and the J gene end by 5 bases; junction bases not matched to a gene: 6. Here the CDR3 reads CASSYSLQGAHNEQFF. The CDR3, as DNA: TGTGCCAGCAGTTACTCGCTGCAGGGGGCACACAATGAGCAGTTCTTC.

This sequence joins TRBV6-5 and TRBJ2-7, with TRBD2 as a possible D gene (5 bases). V shed 5 bases and J shed 4 bases, with 12 bases lying between them. The CDR3 spans 13 residues. Germline V gene sequence: CDR1 MNHEY, CDR2 SVGAGI. CDR3 nucleotides: TGTGCCAGCAGTAGAAACGGGGTGTACGAGCAGTACTTC. This codes for CASSRNGVYEQYF.